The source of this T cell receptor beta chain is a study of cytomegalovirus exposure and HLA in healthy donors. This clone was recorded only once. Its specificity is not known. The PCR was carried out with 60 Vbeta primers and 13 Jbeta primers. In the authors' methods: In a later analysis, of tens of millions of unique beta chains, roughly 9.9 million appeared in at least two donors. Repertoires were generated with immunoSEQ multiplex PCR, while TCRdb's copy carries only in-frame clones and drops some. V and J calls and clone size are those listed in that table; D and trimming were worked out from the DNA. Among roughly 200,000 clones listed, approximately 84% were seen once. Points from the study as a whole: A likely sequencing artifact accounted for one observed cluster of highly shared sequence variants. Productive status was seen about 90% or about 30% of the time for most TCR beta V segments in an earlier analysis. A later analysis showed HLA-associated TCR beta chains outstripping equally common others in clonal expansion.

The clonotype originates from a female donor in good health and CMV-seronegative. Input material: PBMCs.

The CDR3 nucleotides are TGCGCCAGCAGGAGGCGGGAAAGCACAGATACGCAGTATTTT. Translating it yields CASRRRESTDTQYF. V is TRBV5-1 and J is TRBJ2-3; tentatively, D is TRBD2 (6 bases). V gave up 5 bases and J gave up 0 bases, with 10 bases separating them. Germline assignment: CDR1 SGHRS and CDR2 YFSETQ. The CDR3 contains 14 residues.